This paragraph reports one T cell receptor beta chain. With 6 bases clipped from V and 6 bases from J, the junction kept 7 bases outside the gene matches. The CDR3 spans 15 residues. Germline assignment: CDR1 SGHTA and CDR2 FQGNSA. The data originate from a study of blood T cell repertoires in COVID-19. At the level of the study: Acute and convalescent COVID-19 samples came from the United States, Italy and Spain. T cells, B-cell-depleted T cells, or PBMCs provided the cDNA or gDNA that served as material.

Under the authors' procedure: The assay estimated nucleated cells by amplifying reference gene primers. This table comes from immunoSEQ multiplex PCR, and its TCRdb copy is limited to in-frame clones, with some not included. For V, J and clone size, that table is used; D and trimming come from the DNA. This table has 60,000 to 90,000 clones, roughly nine tenths appearing once. The V call is TRBV7-2, the J call TRBJ1-4; 10 nucleotides match TRBD1. This TCR was sampled from a woman older than 75 with active or convalescent COVID-19. The sample taken for sequencing was peripheral blood. DNA for the CDR3: TGTGCCAGCAGTTTTATGGGACAGGGGCATGAAAAACTGTTTTTT. Residues: CASSFMGQGHEKLFF. Full variable domain (remainder filled in from reference TRBV7-2 and TRBJ1-4): GAGVSQSPSNKVTEKGKDVELRCDPISGHTALYWYRQSLGQGLEFLIYFQGNSAPDKSGLPSDRFSAERTGGSVSTLTIQRTQQEDSAVYLCASSFMGQGHEKLFFGSGTQLSVL.